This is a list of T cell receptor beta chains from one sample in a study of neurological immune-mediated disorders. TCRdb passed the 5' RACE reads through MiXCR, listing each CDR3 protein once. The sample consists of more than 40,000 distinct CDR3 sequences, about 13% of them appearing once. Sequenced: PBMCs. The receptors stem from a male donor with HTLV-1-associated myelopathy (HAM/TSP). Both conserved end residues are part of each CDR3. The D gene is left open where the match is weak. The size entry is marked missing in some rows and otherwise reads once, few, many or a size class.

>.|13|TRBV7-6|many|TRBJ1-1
CASSSSVLTEAFF
TGTGCCAGCAGCTCGAGTGTACTCACTGAAGCTTTCTTT
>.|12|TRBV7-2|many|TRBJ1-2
CASSARYSGYTF
TGTGCCAGCAGCGCCCGTTACTCTGGCTACACCTTC
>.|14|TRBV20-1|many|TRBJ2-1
CSAARGASYNEQFF
TGCAGTGCTGCCCGGGGGGCCTCCTACAATGAGCAGTTCTTC
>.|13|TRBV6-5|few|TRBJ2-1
CASKTSLYNEQFF
TGTGCCAGCAAAACTAGCCTATACAATGAGCAGTTCTTC
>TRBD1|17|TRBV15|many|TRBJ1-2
CATSTRGAGNANYGYTF
TGTGCCACCAGCACCAGGGGGGCAGGAAATGCTAACTATGGCTACACCTTC
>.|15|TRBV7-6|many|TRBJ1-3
CASSSNRDPGNTIYF
TGTGCCAGCAGCTCAAATCGGGATCCTGGAAACACCATATATTTT
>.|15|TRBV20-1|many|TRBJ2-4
CSARGGPIAKNIQYF
TGCAGTGCTAGAGGGGGACCCATAGCCAAAAACATTCAGTACTTC
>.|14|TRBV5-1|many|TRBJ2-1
CASSLEVGQVEQFF
TGCGCCAGCAGCTTGGAAGTAGGACAAGTAGAGCAGTTCTTC
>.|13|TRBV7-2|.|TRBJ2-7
CASSADRLVEQYF
TGTGCCAGCAGCGCTGACAGGCTAGTCGAGCAGTACTTC
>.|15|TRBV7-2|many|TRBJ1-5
CASSFSGGVGQPQHF
TGTGCCAGCAGCTTTTCCGGGGGAGTTGGACAGCCCCAGCATTTT
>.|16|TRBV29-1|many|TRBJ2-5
CSVKWGVAGRQETQYF
TGCAGCGTTAAATGGGGGGTTGCAGGAAGACAAGAGACCCAGTACTTC
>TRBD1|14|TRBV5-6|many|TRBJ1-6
CASSWGQLNSPLHF
TGTGCCAGCAGCTGGGGACAGCTAAATTCACCCCTCCACTTT
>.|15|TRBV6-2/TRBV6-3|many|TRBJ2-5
CASSYRSTGRETQYF
TGTGCCAGCAGTTACCGATCGACAGGGAGGGAGACCCAGTACTTC
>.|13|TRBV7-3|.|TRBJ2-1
CASGLQRENEKFF
TGTGCAAGTGGCCTTCAACGGGAAAATGAGAAGTTCTTC
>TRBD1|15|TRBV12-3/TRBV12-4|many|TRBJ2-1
CASSSTGAAPGEQFF
TGTGCCAGCAGTTCGACAGGGGCAGCCCCCGGGGAGCAGTTCTTC
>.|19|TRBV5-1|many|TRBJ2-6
CASSLWGQGSFSGANVLTF
TGCGCCAGCAGCTTGTGGGGCCAGGGCTCCTTCTCTGGGGCCAACGTCCTGACTTTC
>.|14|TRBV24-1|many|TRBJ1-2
CATSDNNWGYGYTF
TGTGCCACCAGCGACAACAATTGGGGGTATGGCTACACCTTC
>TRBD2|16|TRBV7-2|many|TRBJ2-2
CASRQTSGGVPGELFF
TGTGCCAGCAGACAGACTAGCGGGGGGGTCCCCGGGGAGCTGTTTTTT
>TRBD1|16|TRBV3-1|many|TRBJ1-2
CASSQGTGGRYYGYTF
TGTGCCAGCAGCCAAGGGACAGGGGGCAGGTACTATGGCTACACCTTC
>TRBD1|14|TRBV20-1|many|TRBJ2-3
CSPVDRESTDTQYF
TGCAGTCCGGTTGACAGGGAGAGCACAGATACGCAGTATTTT
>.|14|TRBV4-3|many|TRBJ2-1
CASSQEDNYNEQFF
TGCGCCAGCAGCCAAGAGGACAATTACAATGAGCAGTTCTTC
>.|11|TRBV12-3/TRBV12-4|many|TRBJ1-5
CASSLAGPQHF
TGTGCCAGCAGTTTAGCAGGGCCCCAGCATTTT
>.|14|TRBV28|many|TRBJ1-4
CASRAGSTNEKLFF
TGTGCCAGCAGGGCGGGTAGTACTAATGAAAAACTGTTTTTT
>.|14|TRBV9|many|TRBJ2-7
CASSVTGNSYEQYF
TGTGCCAGCAGCGTGACAGGAAACTCCTACGAGCAGTACTTC
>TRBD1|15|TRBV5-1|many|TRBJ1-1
CASSLKGAGDTEAFF
TGCGCCAGCAGCTTGAAGGGGGCCGGGGACACTGAAGCTTTCTTT
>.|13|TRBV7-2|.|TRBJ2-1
CASSPVGGDEQFF
TGTGCCAGCAGCCCAGTTGGGGGAGACGAGCAGTTCTTC
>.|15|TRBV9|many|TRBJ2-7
CASSVDGASSYEQYF
TGTGCCAGCAGCGTAGACGGGGCATCGTCCTACGAGCAGTACTTC
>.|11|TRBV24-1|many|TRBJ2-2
CATRDDGELFF
TGTGCCACCAGGGACGACGGGGAGCTGTTTTTT
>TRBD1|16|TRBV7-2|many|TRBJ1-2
CASSLDGTGSNYGYTF
TGTGCCAGCAGCTTAGACGGGACAGGCAGTAACTATGGCTACACCTTC
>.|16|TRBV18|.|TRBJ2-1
CASSPTRSSSYNEQFF
TGTGCCAGCTCACCAACTCGCTCCAGCTCCTACAATGAGCAGTTCTTC
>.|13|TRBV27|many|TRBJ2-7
CASRDNFSYEQYF
TGTGCCAGCCGGGACAATTTCTCCTACGAGCAGTACTTC